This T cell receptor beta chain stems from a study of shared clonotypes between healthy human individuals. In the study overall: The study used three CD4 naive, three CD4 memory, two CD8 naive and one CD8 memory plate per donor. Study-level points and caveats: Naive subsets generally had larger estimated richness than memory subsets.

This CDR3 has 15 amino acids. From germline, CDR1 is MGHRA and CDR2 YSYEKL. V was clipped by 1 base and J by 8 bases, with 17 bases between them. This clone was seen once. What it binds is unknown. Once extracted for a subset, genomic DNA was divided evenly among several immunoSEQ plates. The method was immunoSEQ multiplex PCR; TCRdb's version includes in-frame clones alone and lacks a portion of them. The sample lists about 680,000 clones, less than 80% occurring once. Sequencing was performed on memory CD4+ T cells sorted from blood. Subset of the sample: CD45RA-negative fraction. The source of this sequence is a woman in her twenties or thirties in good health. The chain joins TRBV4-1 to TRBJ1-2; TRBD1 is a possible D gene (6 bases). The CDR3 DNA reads TGCGCCAGCAGCCAAGCCTCTGGGGGCGCGAGGGGCTACACCTTC. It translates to CASSQASGGARGYTF.